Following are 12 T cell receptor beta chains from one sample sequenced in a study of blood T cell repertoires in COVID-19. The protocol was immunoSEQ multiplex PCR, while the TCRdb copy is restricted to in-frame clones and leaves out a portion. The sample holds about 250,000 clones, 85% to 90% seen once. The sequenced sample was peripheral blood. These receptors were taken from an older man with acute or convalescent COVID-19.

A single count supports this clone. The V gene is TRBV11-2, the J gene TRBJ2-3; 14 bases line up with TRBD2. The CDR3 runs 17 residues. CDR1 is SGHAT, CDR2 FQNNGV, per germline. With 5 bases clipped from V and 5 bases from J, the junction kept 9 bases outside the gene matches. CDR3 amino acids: CASSPGTSGSVRDTQYF. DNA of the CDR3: TGTGCCAGCAGCCCGGGGACTAGCGGGAGCGTACGAGATACGCAGTATTTT.

The CDR3 nucleotides read TGTGCCAGCGCAAAGGGACAGGAGAGCATTCAGTACTTC. This encodes CASAKGQESIQYF. The chain combines TRBV7-2 with TRBJ2-4, with 8 bases identical to TRBD1. The CDR3 has 13 residues. Trimming removed 8 bases from V and 9 bases from J; junction bases left unmatched: 9. CDR1 and CDR2 from the germline V gene are SGHTA and FQGNSA. The complete variable domain, with remaining parts taken from reference TRBV7-2 and TRBJ2-4, reads GAGVSQSPSNKVTEKGKDVELRCDPISGHTALYWYRQSLGQGLEFLIYFQGNSAPDKSGLPSDRFSAERTGGSVSTLTIQRTQQEDSAVYLCASAKGQESIQYFGAGTRLSVL.

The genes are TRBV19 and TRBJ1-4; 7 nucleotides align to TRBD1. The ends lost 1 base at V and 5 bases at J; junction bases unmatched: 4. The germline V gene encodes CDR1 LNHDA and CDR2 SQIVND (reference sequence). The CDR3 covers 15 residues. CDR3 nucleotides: TGTGCCAGTAGTATAGGGGACAGAAAGAATGAAAAACTGTTTTTT. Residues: CASSIGDRKNEKLFF.

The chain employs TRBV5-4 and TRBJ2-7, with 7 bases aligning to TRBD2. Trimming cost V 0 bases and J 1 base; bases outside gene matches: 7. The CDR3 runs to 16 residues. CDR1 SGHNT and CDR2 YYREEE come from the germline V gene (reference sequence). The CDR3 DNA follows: TGTGCCAGCAGCTTGGGGGCCGGGGGGAATTCCTACGAGCAGTACTTC. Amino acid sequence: CASSLGAGGNSYEQYF.

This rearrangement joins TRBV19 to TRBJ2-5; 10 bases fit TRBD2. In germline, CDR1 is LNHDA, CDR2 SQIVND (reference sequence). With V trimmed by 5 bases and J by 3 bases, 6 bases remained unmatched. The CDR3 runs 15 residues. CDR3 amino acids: CASSLIAGGKETQYF. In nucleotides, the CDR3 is TGTGCCAGTAGTCTCATAGCGGGAGGTAAAGAGACCCAGTACTTC.

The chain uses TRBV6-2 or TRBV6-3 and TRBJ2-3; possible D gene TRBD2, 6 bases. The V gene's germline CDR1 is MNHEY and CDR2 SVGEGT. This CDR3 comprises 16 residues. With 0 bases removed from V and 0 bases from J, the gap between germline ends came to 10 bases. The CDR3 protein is CASSYSWGTSTDTQYF. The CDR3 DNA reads TGTGCCAGCAGTTACTCTTGGGGGACTAGCACAGATACGCAGTATTTT.

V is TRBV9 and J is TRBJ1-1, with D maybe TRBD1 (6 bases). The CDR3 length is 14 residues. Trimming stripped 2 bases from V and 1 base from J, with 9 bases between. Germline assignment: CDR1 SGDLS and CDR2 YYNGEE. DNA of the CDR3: TGTGCCAGCAGCGTCTTGACAGGGAACACTGAAGCTTTCTTT. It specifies CASSVLTGNTEAFF.

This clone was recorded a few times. The CDR3 reads CASMSDSGGTGAFLDGYTF. CDR3 in DNA: TGTGCCAGCATGTCGGATAGCGGCGGGACAGGGGCCTTCTTGGATGGCTACACCTTC. The chain has TRBV2 and TRBJ1-2; TRBD1 matches at 10 bases. The CDR3 runs to 19 residues. CDR1 is SNHLY and CDR2 is FYNNEI in the germline V gene. The V and J ends lost 7 bases and 6 bases, in that order; junction bases with no gene match: 23. Full variable domain (missing parts from reference TRBV2 and TRBJ1-2): EPEVTQTPSHQVTQMGQEVILRCVPISNHLYFYWYRQILGQKVEFLVSFYNNEISEKSEIFDDQFSVERPDGSNFTLKIRSTKLEDSAMYFCASMSDSGGTGAFLDGYTFGSGTRLTVV.

Here the CDR3 DNA reads TGTGCCAGCAGTGAAGCGGCCAGGGGGTTCCAGCCCCAGCATTTT. Translation: CASSEAARGFQPQHF. The gene calls are TRBV2 and TRBJ1-5, with TRBD1 matching over 7 bases. Losses at the gene ends were 0 bases for V and 7 bases for J; bases not matched to a gene: 6. In germline, CDR1 is SNHLY, CDR2 FYNNEI. This CDR3 is built from 15 residues.

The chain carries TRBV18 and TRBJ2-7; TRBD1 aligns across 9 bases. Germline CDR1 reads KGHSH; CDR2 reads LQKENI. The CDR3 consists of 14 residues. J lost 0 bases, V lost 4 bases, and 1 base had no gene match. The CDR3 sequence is CASSRQGDSYEQYF. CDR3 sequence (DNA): TGTGCCAGCTCACGACAGGGGGACTCCTACGAGCAGTACTTC.

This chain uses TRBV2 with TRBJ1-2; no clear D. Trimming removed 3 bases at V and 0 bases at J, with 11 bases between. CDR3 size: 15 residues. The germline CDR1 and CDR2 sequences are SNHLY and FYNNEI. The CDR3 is CASSDYGLTNYGYTF. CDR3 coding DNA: TGTGCCAGCAGTGATTACGGACTAACTAACTATGGCTACACCTTC.

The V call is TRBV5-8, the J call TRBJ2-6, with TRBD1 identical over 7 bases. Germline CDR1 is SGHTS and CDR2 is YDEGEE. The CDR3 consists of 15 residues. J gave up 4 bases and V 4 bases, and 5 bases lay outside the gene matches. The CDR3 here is CASSHDRAGANVLTF. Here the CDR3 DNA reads TGTGCCAGCAGCCATGACAGGGCCGGGGCCAACGTCCTGACTTTC.